This is a list of T cell receptor beta chains from one sample in a study of shared clonotypes between healthy human individuals. Using immunoSEQ multiplex PCR, the repertoire was profiled, and TCRdb retains in-frame clones only, with some absent. Of 550,000 to 750,000 clones in the sample, around 95% were seen once. The source material was naive CD8+ T cells sorted from blood. The receptors stem from a woman in her twenties or thirties in good health. CDR3s include the opening cysteine and the closing phenylalanine or tryptophan. D genes are given only for firm matches. Rows give clone size only sometimes, using once, few, many, or a class for an expanded clone.

V gene: TRBV19
clone size: .
J gene: TRBJ2-7
D gene: .
CDR3 protein: CASSIFLDDREQYF
CDR3 DNA: TGTGCCAGTAGTATCTTCCTGGACGATAGAGAGCAGTACTTC

V gene: TRBV9
clone size: few
J gene: TRBJ1-2
D gene: .
CDR3 protein: CASSVQLSRTHYGYTF
CDR3 DNA: TGTGCCAGCAGCGTACAGCTCTCCAGGACACACTATGGCTACACCTTC

V gene: TRBV5-1
clone size: once
J gene: TRBJ2-7
D gene: TRBD2
CDR3 protein: CASSQGLAYEQYF
CDR3 DNA: TGCGCCAGCAGCCAGGGACTAGCGTACGAGCAGTACTTC

V gene: TRBV5-6
clone size: once
J gene: TRBJ2-3
D gene: .
CDR3 protein: CASSLDSLAPKDTQYF
CDR3 DNA: TGTGCCAGCAGCTTGGACAGTCTAGCTCCTAAAGATACGCAGTATTTT

V gene: TRBV7-9
clone size: .
J gene: TRBJ2-7
D gene: .
CDR3 protein: CASSLQGGEQYF
CDR3 DNA: TGTGCCAGCAGCTTACAAGGGGGCGAGCAGTACTTC

V gene: TRBV28
clone size: once
J gene: TRBJ1-1
D gene: .
CDR3 protein: CASSFRSYTEAFF
CDR3 DNA: TGTGCCAGCAGTTTCAGGTCGTACACTGAAGCTTTCTTT

V gene: TRBV28
clone size: .
J gene: TRBJ2-7
D gene: TRBD2
CDR3 protein: CASMTSGVFYEQYF
CDR3 DNA: TGTGCCAGCATGACTAGCGGAGTCTTCTACGAGCAGTACTTC

V gene: TRBV6-5
clone size: .
J gene: TRBJ2-2
D gene: TRBD1
CDR3 protein: CASSYGDRGFTGELFF
CDR3 DNA: TGTGCCAGCAGTTACGGGGACAGGGGGTTCACCGGGGAGCTGTTTTTT

V gene: TRBV11-2
clone size: .
J gene: TRBJ2-3
D gene: TRBD2
CDR3 protein: CASSLGVEAGGPRDTQYF
CDR3 DNA: TGTGCCAGCAGCTTAGGAGTTGAAGCGGGAGGGCCGCGGGATACGCAGTATTTT

V gene: TRBV4-2
clone size: .
J gene: TRBJ2-7
D gene: .
CDR3 protein: CASSQELGSYEQYF
CDR3 DNA: TGTGCCAGCAGCCAAGAATTGGGCTCCTACGAGCAGTACTTC

V gene: TRBV7-8
clone size: .
J gene: TRBJ2-2
D gene: TRBD2
CDR3 protein: CASTGSGSSAGELFF
CDR3 DNA: TGTGCCAGCACCGGTAGCGGGAGTAGCGCCGGGGAGCTGTTTTTT

V gene: TRBV28
clone size: once
J gene: TRBJ2-7
D gene: .
CDR3 protein: CASTYAGERSSYEQYF
CDR3 DNA: TGTGCCAGCACCTATGCAGGCGAAAGGAGCTCCTACGAGCAGTACTTC